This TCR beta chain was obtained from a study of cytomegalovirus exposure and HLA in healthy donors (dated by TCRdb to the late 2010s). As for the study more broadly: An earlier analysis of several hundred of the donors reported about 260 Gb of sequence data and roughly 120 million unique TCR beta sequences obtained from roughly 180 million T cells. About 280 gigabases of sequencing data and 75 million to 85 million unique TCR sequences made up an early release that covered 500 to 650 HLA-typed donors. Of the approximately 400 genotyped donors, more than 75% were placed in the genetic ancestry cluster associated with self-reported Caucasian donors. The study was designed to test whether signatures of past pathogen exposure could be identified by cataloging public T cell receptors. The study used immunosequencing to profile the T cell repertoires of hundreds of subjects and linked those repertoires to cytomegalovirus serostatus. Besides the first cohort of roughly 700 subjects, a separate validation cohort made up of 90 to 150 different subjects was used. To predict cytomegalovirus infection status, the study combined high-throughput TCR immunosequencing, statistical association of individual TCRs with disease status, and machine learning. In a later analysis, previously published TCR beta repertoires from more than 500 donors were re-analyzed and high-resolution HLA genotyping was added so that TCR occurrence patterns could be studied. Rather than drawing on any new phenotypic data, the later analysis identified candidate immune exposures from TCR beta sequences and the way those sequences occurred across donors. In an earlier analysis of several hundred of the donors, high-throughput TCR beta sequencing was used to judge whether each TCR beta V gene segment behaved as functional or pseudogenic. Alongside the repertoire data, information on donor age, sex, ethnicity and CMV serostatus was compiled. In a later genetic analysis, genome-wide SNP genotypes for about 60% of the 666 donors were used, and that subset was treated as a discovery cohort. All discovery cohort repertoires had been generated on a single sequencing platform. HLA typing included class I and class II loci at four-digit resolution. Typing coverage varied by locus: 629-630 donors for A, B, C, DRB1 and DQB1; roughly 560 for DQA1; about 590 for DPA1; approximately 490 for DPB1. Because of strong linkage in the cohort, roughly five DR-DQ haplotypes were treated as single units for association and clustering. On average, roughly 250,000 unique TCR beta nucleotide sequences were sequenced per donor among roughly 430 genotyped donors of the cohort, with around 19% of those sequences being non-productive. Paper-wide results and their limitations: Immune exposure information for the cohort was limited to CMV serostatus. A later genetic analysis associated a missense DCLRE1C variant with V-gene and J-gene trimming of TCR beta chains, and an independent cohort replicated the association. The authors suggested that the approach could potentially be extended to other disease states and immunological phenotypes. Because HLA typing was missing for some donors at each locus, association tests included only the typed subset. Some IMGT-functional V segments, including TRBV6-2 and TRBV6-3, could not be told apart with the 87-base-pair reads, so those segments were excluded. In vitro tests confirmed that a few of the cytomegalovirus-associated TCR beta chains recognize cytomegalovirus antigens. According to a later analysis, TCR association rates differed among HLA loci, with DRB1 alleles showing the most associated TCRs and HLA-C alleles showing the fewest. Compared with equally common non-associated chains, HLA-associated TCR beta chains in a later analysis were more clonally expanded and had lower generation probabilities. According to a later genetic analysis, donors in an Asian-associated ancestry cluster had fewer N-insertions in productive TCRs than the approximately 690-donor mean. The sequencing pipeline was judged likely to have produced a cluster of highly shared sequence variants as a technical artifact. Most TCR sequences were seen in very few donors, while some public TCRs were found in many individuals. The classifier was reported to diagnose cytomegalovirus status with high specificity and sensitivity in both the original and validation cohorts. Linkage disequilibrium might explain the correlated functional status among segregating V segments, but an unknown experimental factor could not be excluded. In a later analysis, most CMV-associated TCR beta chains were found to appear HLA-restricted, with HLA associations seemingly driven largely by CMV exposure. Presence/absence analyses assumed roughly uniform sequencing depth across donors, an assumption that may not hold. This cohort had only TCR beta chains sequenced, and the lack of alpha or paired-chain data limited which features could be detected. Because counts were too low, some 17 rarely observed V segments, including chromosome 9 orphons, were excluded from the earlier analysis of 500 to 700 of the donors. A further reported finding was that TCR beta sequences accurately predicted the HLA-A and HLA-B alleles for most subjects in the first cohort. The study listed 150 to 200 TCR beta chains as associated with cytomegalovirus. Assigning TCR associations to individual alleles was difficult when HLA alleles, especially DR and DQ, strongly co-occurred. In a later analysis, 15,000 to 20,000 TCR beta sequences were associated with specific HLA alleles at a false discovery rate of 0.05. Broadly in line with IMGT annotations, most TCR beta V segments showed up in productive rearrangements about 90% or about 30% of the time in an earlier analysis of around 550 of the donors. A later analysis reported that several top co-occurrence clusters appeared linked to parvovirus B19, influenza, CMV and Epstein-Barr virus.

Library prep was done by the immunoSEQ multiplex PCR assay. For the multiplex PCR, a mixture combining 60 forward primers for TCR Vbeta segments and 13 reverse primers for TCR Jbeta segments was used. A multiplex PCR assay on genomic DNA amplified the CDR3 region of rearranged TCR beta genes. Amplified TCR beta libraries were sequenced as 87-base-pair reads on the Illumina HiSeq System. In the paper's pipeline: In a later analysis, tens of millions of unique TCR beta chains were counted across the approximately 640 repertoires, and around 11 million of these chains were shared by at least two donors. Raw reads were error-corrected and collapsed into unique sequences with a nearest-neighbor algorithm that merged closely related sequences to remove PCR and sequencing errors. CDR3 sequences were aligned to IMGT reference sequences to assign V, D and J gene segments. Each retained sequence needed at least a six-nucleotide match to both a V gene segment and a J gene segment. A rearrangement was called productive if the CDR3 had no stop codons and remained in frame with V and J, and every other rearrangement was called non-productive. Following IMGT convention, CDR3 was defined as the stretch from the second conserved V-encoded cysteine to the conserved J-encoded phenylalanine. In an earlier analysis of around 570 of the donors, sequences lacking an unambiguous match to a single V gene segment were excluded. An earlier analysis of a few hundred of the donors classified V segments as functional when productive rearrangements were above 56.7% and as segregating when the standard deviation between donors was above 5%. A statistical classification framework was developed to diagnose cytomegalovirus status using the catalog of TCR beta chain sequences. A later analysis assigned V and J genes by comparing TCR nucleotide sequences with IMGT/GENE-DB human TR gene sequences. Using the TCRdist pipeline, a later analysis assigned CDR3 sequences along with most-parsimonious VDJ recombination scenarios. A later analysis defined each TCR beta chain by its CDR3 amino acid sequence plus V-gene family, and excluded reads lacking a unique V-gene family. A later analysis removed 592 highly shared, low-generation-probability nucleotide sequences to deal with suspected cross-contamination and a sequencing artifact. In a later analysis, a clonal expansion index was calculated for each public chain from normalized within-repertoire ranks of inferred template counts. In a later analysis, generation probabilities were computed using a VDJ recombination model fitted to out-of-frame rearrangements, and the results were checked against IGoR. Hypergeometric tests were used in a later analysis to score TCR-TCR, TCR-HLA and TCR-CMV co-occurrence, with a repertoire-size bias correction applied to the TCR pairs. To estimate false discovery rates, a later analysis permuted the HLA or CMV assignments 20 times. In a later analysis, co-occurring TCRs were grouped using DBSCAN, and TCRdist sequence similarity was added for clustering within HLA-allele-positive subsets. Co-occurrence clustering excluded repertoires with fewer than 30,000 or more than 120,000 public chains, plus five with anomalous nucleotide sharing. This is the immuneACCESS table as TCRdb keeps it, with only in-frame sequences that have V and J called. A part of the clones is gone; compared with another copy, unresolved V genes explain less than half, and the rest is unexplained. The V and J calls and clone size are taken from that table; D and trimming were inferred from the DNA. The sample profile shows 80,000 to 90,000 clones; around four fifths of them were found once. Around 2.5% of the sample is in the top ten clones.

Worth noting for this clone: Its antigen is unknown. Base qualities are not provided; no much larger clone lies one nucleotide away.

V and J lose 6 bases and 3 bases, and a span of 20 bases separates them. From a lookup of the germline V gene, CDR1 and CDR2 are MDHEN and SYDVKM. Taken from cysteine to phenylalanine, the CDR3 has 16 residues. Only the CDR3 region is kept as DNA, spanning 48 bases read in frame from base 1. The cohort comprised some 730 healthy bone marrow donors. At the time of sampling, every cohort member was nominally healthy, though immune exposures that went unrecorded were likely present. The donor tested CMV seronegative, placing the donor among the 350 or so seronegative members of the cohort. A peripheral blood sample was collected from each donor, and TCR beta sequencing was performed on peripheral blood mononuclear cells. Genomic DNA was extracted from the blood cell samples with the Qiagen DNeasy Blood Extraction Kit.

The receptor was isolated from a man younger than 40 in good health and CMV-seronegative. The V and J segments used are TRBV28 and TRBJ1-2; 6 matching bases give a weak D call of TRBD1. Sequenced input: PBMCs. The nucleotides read TGTGCCAGCAGACAGGGCGGGGGGGCCCTTTACTATGGCTACACCTTC. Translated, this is CASRQGGGALYYGYTF.